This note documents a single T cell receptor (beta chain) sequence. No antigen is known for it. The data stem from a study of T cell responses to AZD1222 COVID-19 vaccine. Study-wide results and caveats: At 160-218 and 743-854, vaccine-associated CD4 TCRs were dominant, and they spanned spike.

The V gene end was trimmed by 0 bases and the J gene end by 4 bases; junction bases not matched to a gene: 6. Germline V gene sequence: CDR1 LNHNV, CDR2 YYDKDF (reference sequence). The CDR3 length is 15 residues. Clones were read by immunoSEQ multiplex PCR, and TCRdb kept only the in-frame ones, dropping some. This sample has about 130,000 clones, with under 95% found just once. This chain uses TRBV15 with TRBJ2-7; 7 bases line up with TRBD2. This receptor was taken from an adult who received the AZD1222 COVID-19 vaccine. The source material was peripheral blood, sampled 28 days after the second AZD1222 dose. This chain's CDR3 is CATSRDVSSGYEQYF. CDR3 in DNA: TGTGCCACCAGCAGAGATGTGTCTAGCGGATACGAGCAGTACTTC.